The rows below give T cell receptor beta chains drawn from one sample of a study of post-analysis software for immune sequencing data. TCRdb recomputed calls from the PCR reads with MiXCR, one row per CDR3 protein. Of 450,000 or so distinct CDR3 sequences detected, 40% to 55% appear once; the ten largest clones hold about an eighth. Input material: blood. These receptors all come from a girl aged 10 to 17 with multiple sclerosis. CDR3s include the opening cysteine and the closing phenylalanine or tryptophan. A D gene is named only where the DNA matches it firmly. Some rows have no size entry. The others give once, few or many, or a class for an expanded clone.

>TRBV4-2|TRBJ1-2|-|-
CASSHTGLGSNYGYTF
TGTGCCAGCAGCCACACGGGACTCGGCTCCAACTATGGCTACACCTTC
>TRBV15|TRBJ2-7|few|TRBD2
CATSRDRLAGDEQYF
TGTGCCACCAGCAGAGATCGACTAGCGGGAGACGAGCAGTACTTC
>TRBV28|TRBJ2-1|few|TRBD2
CASSWSRGRAWEQFF
TGTGCCAGCAGTTGGTCTCGCGGGAGGGCCTGGGAGCAGTTCTTC
>TRBV10-3|TRBJ2-1|-|TRBD2
CAISSSGSSYNEQFF
TGTGCCATCAGTTCTAGCGGGAGCTCCTACAATGAGCAGTTCTTC
>TRBV6-2/TRBV6-3|TRBJ2-1|-|TRBD2
CASSSLAYYNEQFF
TGTGCCAGCAGCTCACTAGCGTACTACAATGAGCAGTTCTTC
>TRBV5-1|TRBJ2-1|-|TRBD1
CASSLGQGMDEQFF
TGCGCCAGCAGCTTGGGACAGGGGATGGATGAGCAGTTCTTC
>TRBV12-3/TRBV12-4|TRBJ1-2|few|-
CASSQGHSGYTF
TGTGCCAGCAGTCAGGGACATTCTGGCTACACCTTC
>TRBV7-9|TRBJ1-2|-|TRBD1
CASRLPGGRYGYTF
TGTGCCAGCAGGCTCCCAGGGGGCCGCTATGGCTACACCTTC
>TRBV20-1|TRBJ1-2|-|-
CSALADRPRCTF
TGCAGTGCCTTAGCGGACAGACCTCGCTGCACCTTC
>TRBV10-3|TRBJ1-5|-|-
CAISESIRHNQPQHF
TGTGCCATTAGTGAGTCGATCAGGCACAATCAGCCCCAGCATTTT
>TRBV20-1|TRBJ2-7|-|-
CSSWRAPGYEQYF
TGCAGTAGCTGGAGGGCTCCAGGCTACGAGCAGTACTTC
>TRBV12-3/TRBV12-4|TRBJ1-5|-|-
CASSLAGGVQPQHF
TGTGCCAGCAGTTTAGCAGGGGGGGTTCAGCCCCAGCATTTT
>TRBV29-1|TRBJ2-7|-|-
CSAPLAIEAPISYEQYF
TGCAGCGCCCCGCTAGCGATCGAGGCTCCCATTTCCTACGAGCAGTACTTC
>TRBV2|TRBJ2-5|-|-
CASIRGGETQYF
TGTGCCAGCATCCGGGGTGGAGAGACCCAGTACTTC
>TRBV7-6|TRBJ2-7|-|-
CASSSEGAGGYYEQYF
TGTGCCAGCAGCTCAGAGGGGGCGGGGGGTTACTACGAGCAGTACTTC
>TRBV12-3/TRBV12-4|TRBJ2-5|-|-
CASSLMGRAEETQYF
TGTGCCAGCAGTTTAATGGGACGGGCAGAAGAGACCCAGTACTTC
>TRBV29-1|TRBJ1-1|-|TRBD1
CSVNRGPGAEAFF
TGCAGCGTAAACAGGGGGCCGGGCGCTGAAGCTTTCTTT
>TRBV5-1|TRBJ1-6|-|TRBD1
CASSLGDRNSPLHF
TGCGCCAGCAGCTTGGGGGACAGAAATTCACCCCTCCACTTT
>TRBV7-9|TRBJ2-1|-|-
CASSLPGVWNEQFF
TGTGCCAGCAGCTTACCGGGAGTGTGGAATGAGCAGTTCTTC
>TRBV13|TRBJ2-3|many|TRBD2
CASSPRLAGDGDTQYF
TGTGCCAGCAGCCCTCGACTAGCGGGAGATGGGGATACGCAGTATTTT
>TRBV12-3/TRBV12-4|TRBJ2-7|once|TRBD2
CASSFGGVAGSYNEQYF
TGTGCCAGCAGTTTCGGGGGGGTAGCGGGATCCTACAATGAGCAGTACTTC
>TRBV4-2|TRBJ2-7|few|TRBD2
CASSRDQSGGYEQYF
TGTGCCAGCAGCCGAGACCAGTCGGGGGGCTACGAGCAGTACTTC
>TRBV29-1|TRBJ2-1|few|TRBD1
CSAEDRVSYNEQFF
TGCAGCGCTGAGGACAGGGTGTCCTACAATGAGCAGTTCTTC
>TRBV12-3/TRBV12-4|TRBJ2-3|few|TRBD2
CASSTSGEQDTQYF
TGTGCCAGCAGCACTAGCGGGGAGCAGGATACGCAGTATTTT
>TRBV7-2|TRBJ2-3|-|-
CASSLDPGTDTQYF
TGTGCCAGCAGCTTAGATCCGGGCACAGATACGCAGTATTTT
>TRBV29-1|TRBJ2-7|few|-
CSVRLPGTYEQYF
TGCAGCGTTAGACTACCAGGAACCTACGAGCAGTACTTC
>TRBV14|TRBJ2-1|-|-
CASSLEAGVPYNEQFF
TGTGCCAGCAGCCTCGAAGCAGGGGTTCCCTACAATGAGCAGTTCTTC
>TRBV7-2|TRBJ2-5|few|TRBD2
CASSYATSGQETQYF
TGTGCCAGCAGCTACGCGACTAGCGGCCAAGAGACCCAGTACTTC
>TRBV12-3/TRBV12-4|TRBJ1-2|few|-
CASSLSARDYGYTF
TGTGCCAGCAGTTTAAGTGCGAGGGACTATGGCTACACCTTC
>TRBV7-3|TRBJ1-1|-|TRBD1
CASSRVRGGNTEAFF
TGTGCCAGCAGCCGTGTCAGGGGGGGGAACACTGAAGCTTTCTTT
>TRBV4-2|TRBJ2-5|-|TRBD2
CASSQERGGQETQYF
TGTGCCAGCAGCCAAGAGCGGGGGGGCCAAGAGACCCAGTACTTC
>TRBV6-5|TRBJ2-7|-|TRBD2
CASSYNLAGLTSYEQYF
TGTGCCAGCAGTTACAATCTAGCGGGCCTTACCTCCTACGAGCAGTACTTC
>TRBV28|TRBJ2-7|-|TRBD2
CASSSPGGTSYEQYF
TGTGCCAGCAGTTCCCCCGGGGGGACCTCCTACGAGCAGTACTTC
>TRBV29-1|TRBJ1-6|-|TRBD1
CSPDRRPYNSPLHF
TGCAGCCCGGACAGGCGCCCATATAATTCACCCCTCCACTTT
>TRBV6-2/TRBV6-3|TRBJ2-5|-|-
CASSATREETQYF
TGTGCCAGCAGTGCCACTCGAGAAGAGACCCAGTACTTC
>TRBV18|TRBJ1-2|-|-
CASSPRETNYGYTF
TGTGCCAGCTCACCCAGGGAAACTAACTATGGCTACACCTTC
>TRBV20-1|TRBJ2-7|-|TRBD2
CSASPPRVAGDEQYF
TGCAGTGCTAGTCCGCCTCGGGTAGCGGGAGACGAGCAGTACTTC
>TRBV5-1|TRBJ2-5|-|TRBD2
CASWKGRGETQYF
TGCGCCAGCTGGAAGGGGAGGGGAGAGACCCAGTACTTC
>TRBV9|TRBJ2-7|few|TRBD2
CASSVETSGTPPQYF
TGTGCCAGCAGCGTAGAGACTAGCGGGACACCCCCCCAGTACTTC
>TRBV5-1|TRBJ2-5|-|TRBD1
CASSWGQGGWETQYF
TGCGCCAGCAGCTGGGGACAGGGAGGATGGGAGACCCAGTACTTC
>TRBV5-1|TRBJ2-1|-|-
CASSLEAVAEQFF
TGCGCCAGCAGCTTGGAGGCGGTTGCTGAGCAGTTCTTC
>TRBV27|TRBJ2-4|few|-
CASTSMDRNIQYF
TGTGCCAGCACCTCCATGGACAGAAACATTCAGTACTTC
>TRBV14|TRBJ1-1|-|TRBD1
CASSPLFSTGSHEAFF
TGTGCCAGCAGCCCACTATTTTCGACAGGGAGTCATGAAGCTTTCTTT
>TRBV29-1|TRBJ2-7|-|-
CSVEEEPYEQYF
TGCAGCGTTGAGGAGGAACCCTACGAGCAGTACTTC
>TRBV7-2|TRBJ2-7|-|TRBD2
CASSLAASGVSYEQYF
TGTGCCAGCAGCTTAGCGGCTAGCGGGGTTTCCTACGAGCAGTACTTC
>TRBV27|TRBJ1-6|-|-
CASSLFSNNSPLHF
TGTGCCAGCAGTTTATTCAGTAATAATTCACCCCTCCACTTT
>TRBV30|TRBJ1-2|-|TRBD1
CACPRGQSYGYTF
TGTGCCTGTCCCAGGGGGCAAAGCTATGGCTACACCTTC
>TRBV6-1|TRBJ2-7|-|-
CASSGSLGSHEQYF
TGTGCCAGCAGTGGATCCCTGGGTTCCCACGAGCAGTACTTC
>TRBV6-5|TRBJ2-3|-|TRBD2
CASSYMASGSRDTQYF
TGTGCCAGCAGTTATATGGCTAGCGGGAGTCGCGATACGCAGTATTTT
>TRBV2|TRBJ1-1|-|-
CASSETHSDFF
TGTGCCAGCAGTGAAACCCATTCGGATTTCTTT
>TRBV25-1|TRBJ1-2|-|-
CASSEEAHGYTF
TGTGCCAGCAGTGAAGAAGCACATGGCTACACCTTC
>TRBV29-1|TRBJ2-1|few|-
CSVESGAREQFF
TGCAGCGTTGAATCCGGGGCTAGGGAGCAGTTCTTC
>TRBV4-2|TRBJ2-5|-|TRBD2
CAGSQDLPSGRGQETQYF
TGTGCCGGCAGCCAAGACCTGCCGAGCGGGAGGGGCCAAGAGACCCAGTACTTC
>TRBV20-1|TRBJ2-7|-|TRBD2
CSASWREGSYEQYF
TGCAGTGCTAGTTGGCGGGAGGGTTCCTACGAGCAGTACTTC
>TRBV12-3/TRBV12-4|TRBJ2-2|-|-
CASSFRGANTGELFF
TGTGCCAGCAGTTTCCGGGGAGCGAACACCGGGGAGCTGTTTTTT
>TRBV5-4|TRBJ2-1|once|-
CASSPEGDRTNEQFF
TGTGCCAGCAGCCCGGAGGGGGACAGAACGAATGAGCAGTTCTTC
>TRBV29-1|TRBJ1-1|-|-
CSVARRPTAIMNTEAFF
TGCAGCGTGGCGAGAAGACCGACGGCTATTATGAACACTGAGGCTTTCTTT
>TRBV7-2|TRBJ2-3|-|-
CASSFFLGAGDAYADTQYF
TGTGCCAGCAGCTTTTTCCTGGGGGCGGGAGACGCGTATGCAGATACGCAGTATTTT
>TRBV25-1|TRBJ2-3|-|TRBD2
CASSEWGGSTDTQYF
TGTGCCAGCAGTGAATGGGGGGGGTCCACAGATACGCAGTATTTT